A single sample is the source of the 16 T cell receptor beta chains below, sequenced in a study of follicular helper T cells after annual influenza vaccination. The time point denotes: 2015-2016 season, 7 days after influenza vaccination. Assay used: immunoSEQ multiplex PCR; TCRdb lists only in-frame clones, some missing. The top ten clones hold 2.5% to 3% of a sample with approximately 5,700 clones, roughly 84% of them seen once. This material consisted of CXCR5+ CD38- circulating T follicular helper cells from blood, taken 7 days after influenza vaccination. The subset here: circulating Tfh, non-naive CD4+CXCR5+PD-1+ (ICOS+CD38+ or ICOS-CD38-). The receptors were sampled from an adult who received the influenza vaccine.

The chain combines TRBV7-7 with TRBJ2-3; tentatively, D is TRBD1 or TRBD2 (6 bases each). The CDR3 contains 14 residues. Trimming cost V 1 base and J 4 bases, with 9 bases left between them. Germline loops: CDR1 SSHAT, CDR2 FNYEAQ (reference sequence). The CDR3 nucleotides are TGTGCCAGCAGCTTAGGTGGGGGGCCAGATACGCAGTATTTT. Translated: CASSLGGGPDTQYF.

Here the CDR3 reads CASSPPQSQETQYF. The DNA for the CDR3 is TGTGCCAGCAGCCCGCCGCAGTCGCAAGAGACCCAGTACTTC. V and J are TRBV9 and TRBJ2-5, with D unresolved. This CDR3 has 14 residues. V was clipped by 4 bases and J by 2 bases, with 12 bases between them. CDR1 is SGDLS and CDR2 is YYNGEE in the germline V gene.

The chain recombines TRBV5-4 with TRBJ2-5; D may be TRBD1 (6 bases). V lost 7 bases, J lost 4 bases, and 17 bases lay in between. The germline CDR1 and CDR2 sequences are SGHNT and YYREEE (reference sequence). The CDR3 sequence is 14 residues long. DNA of the CDR3: TGTGCCAGCCGACCTGACAGGTTTGGAGAGACCCAGTACTTC. It encodes CASRPDRFGETQYF.

This clone has only one observation. The chain recombines TRBV5-1 with TRBJ2-7; possibly TRBD1 for D (6 bases). This CDR3 spans 14 amino acids. Germline CDR1 reads SGHRS; CDR2 reads YFSETQ. Trimming removed 0 bases from V and 2 bases from J, with 9 bases in between. Written as DNA, the CDR3 is TGCGCCAGCAGCTTGGACAGGGAGACCTACGAGCAGTACTTC. This encodes CASSLDRETYEQYF.

The V call is TRBV5-1, the J call TRBJ2-2; 8 positions agree with TRBD2. V was clipped by 2 bases and J by 6 bases; unmatched bases: 0. Germline V gives CDR1 SGHRS, CDR2 YFSETQ. This CDR3 comprises 13 residues. CDR3 sequence: CASSFGGAGELFF. CDR3 DNA sequence: TGCGCCAGCAGCTTCGGGGGGGCCGGGGAGCTGTTTTTT.

The V gene is TRBV14, the J gene TRBJ2-1, with D possibly matching TRBD2 (5 bases). Trimming cost V 1 base and J 12 bases, with 10 bases left between them. Germline lookup yields CDR1 SGHDN and CDR2 FVKESK. The CDR3 extends over 12 amino acids. This CDR3 reads CASSQGVGRQFF. CDR3 nucleotide sequence: TGTGCCAGCAGCCAAGGGGTGGGGAGGCAGTTCTTC.

The CDR3, as DNA: TGTGCCAGCAGCTTATCCGCCAGGGGGCAAACTGAAGCTTTCTTT. It specifies CASSLSARGQTEAFF. The chain employs TRBV7-2 and TRBJ1-1; 8 bases fit TRBD1. With 2 bases clipped from V and 5 bases from J, the junction kept 7 bases outside the gene matches. CDR1 and CDR2 from the germline V gene are SGHTA and FQGNSA. The CDR3 contains 15 residues.

This clone was counted only a few times. The chain couples TRBV4-2 to TRBJ1-2; TRBD1 agrees at 7 bases. V shed 1 base, J shed 4 bases, and the junction held 3 bases outside the gene matches. The CDR3 sequence is 14 residues long. Germline values: CDR1 LGHNA, CDR2 YNFKEQ. The CDR3 DNA sequence: TGTGCCAGCAGCCAAGGACAGGGCCCCTATGGCTACACCTTC. The encoded protein is CASSQGQGPYGYTF.

The V and J genes are TRBV5-1 and TRBJ2-3; the D is unclear. The length of the CDR3 is 14 residues. Germline values: CDR1 SGHRS, CDR2 YFSETQ. V gave up 4 bases and J gave up 2 bases, with 11 bases separating them. This CDR3 reads CASSQRSTTDTQYF. The CDR3 DNA reads as TGCGCCAGCAGCCAGAGGAGCACCACAGATACGCAGTATTTT.

This clone was seen only a few times. The chain has TRBV7-6 and TRBJ2-7; unclear D gene. The CDR3 contains 13 residues. Germline CDR1 is SGHVS and CDR2 is FNYEAQ. V was cut by 1 base and J by 7 bases, with 11 bases left in between. CDR3 region: CASSLDQSREQYF. The CDR3 DNA follows: TGTGCCAGCAGCTTAGATCAGAGTCGGGAGCAGTACTTC.

The chain has TRBV5-1 and TRBJ2-2; TRBD2 is a possible D gene (6 bases). This CDR3 is built from 18 residues. Trimming took off 0 bases at V and 1 base at J, with 16 bases between the two ends. Germline V CDR1 and CDR2: SGHRS, YFSETQ. CDR3 in DNA: TGCGCCAGCAGCTTGGTTCCTAGCGACCTAGGGAACACCGGGGAGCTGTTTTTT. Encoded protein: CASSLVPSDLGNTGELFF.

The chain is built from TRBV29-1 and TRBJ1-1; D perhaps matches TRBD1 (6 bases). Germline-derived CDR1 and CDR2 are SQVTM and ANQGSEA. This CDR3 spans 13 amino acids. Trimming cost V 6 bases and J 3 bases, with 14 bases left between them. In DNA form, the CDR3 reads TGCAGCGTGAGACAGACAGGAGACACTGAAGCTTTCTTT. It yields the protein CSVRQTGDTEAFF. Using reference TRBV29-1 and TRBJ1-1 for the parts outside the CDR3, the full variable domain is SAVISQKPSRDICQRGTSLTIQCQVDSQVTMMFWYRQQPGQSLTLIATANQGSEATYESGFVIDKFPISRPNLTFSTLTVSNMSPEDSSIYLCSVRQTGDTEAFFGQGTRLTVV.

The chain combines TRBV6-4 with TRBJ2-3; D perhaps matches TRBD1 (6 bases). The germline CDR1 and CDR2 sequences are MRHNA and SNTAGT. V was clipped by 2 bases and J by 0 bases, with 12 bases between them. The CDR3 is 16 amino acids. The CDR3 sequence: CASSDTGQSSTDTQYF. DNA for the CDR3: TGTGCCAGCAGTGACACAGGACAGTCTAGCACAGATACGCAGTATTTT.

V is TRBV7-2 and J is TRBJ2-3, with unresolved D. The germline V and J ends were trimmed by 1 base and 4 bases, with 3 bases remaining between them. The germline gives CDR1 SGHTA, CDR2 FQGNSA. The CDR3 spans 12 residues. CDR3 sequence reads: CASSLDPDTQYF. CDR3 coding DNA: TGTGCCAGCAGCTTAGACCCAGATACGCAGTATTTT.

V and J are TRBV5-1 and TRBJ2-2, with 10 bases fitting TRBD2. The CDR3 runs to 17 residues. V gave up 4 bases and J gave up 0 bases; unmatched junction bases: 6. Germline assignment: CDR1 SGHRS and CDR2 YFSETQ. CDR3 coding DNA: TGCGCCAGCAGCCCAACAGCGGGGGGGGCGAACACCGGGGAGCTGTTTTTT. The encoded protein is CASSPTAGGANTGELFF.

The rearrangement links TRBV5-4 to TRBJ2-2; a possible D gene is TRBD1 (5 bases). The V gene's germline CDR1 is SGHNT and CDR2 YYREEE (reference sequence). The CDR3 covers 14 residues. V lost 7 bases and J 2 bases, leaving 12 bases between the germline ends. The CDR3 sequence is CASQARVNTGELFF. The CDR3 nucleotides are TGTGCCAGCCAAGCCAGGGTTAACACCGGGGAGCTGTTTTTT.